Detailed here is one T cell receptor (beta chain). The Seattle site enrolled patients during active infection and followed them longitudinally. The data were taken from a study of blood T cell repertoires in COVID-19. The data were produced by immunoSEQ multiplex PCR, yet TCRdb's version contains in-frame clones alone and is incomplete. The data show 80,000 to 100,000 clones, around nine tenths seen once. Sequenced sample: peripheral blood. The clonotype was recovered from a man between 45 and 60 years old with COVID-19, enrolled during active disease.

CDR3 nucleotide sequence: TGTGCCAGCAGCGGGACAGGGGGCCGCAATCAGCCCCAGCATTTT. Protein: CASSGTGGRNQPQHF. The gene calls are TRBV6-5 and TRBJ1-5; 12 bases map to TRBD1. J lost 2 bases, V lost 6 bases, and 2 bases had no gene match. In germline, CDR1 is MNHEY, CDR2 SVGAGI. The CDR3 extends over 15 amino acids.